Listed below are T cell receptor beta chains from one sample, sequenced in a study of CD8 T cells in ankylosing spondylitis. TCRdb reprocessed the 5' RACE reads with MiXCR, giving one entry per CDR3 protein. The table includes 200,000 to 250,000 distinct CDR3 sequences, 20% to 30% detected once. Sequenced sample: blood, either unsorted or a sorted T cell fraction (not recorded which). The source is a male donor with ankylosing spondylitis or in good health (not recorded which). Each CDR3 is given without its conserved first and last residue. The order of the fields is V gene, clone size, D gene, CDR3 protein. D genes are given only for firm matches. A row's size may be missing; if present it is once, few, many or a size class.

v_call: TRBV3-1
clone_size: many
d_call: NA
cdr3_aa: ASSQYEETQY

v_call: TRBV12-3/TRBV12-4
clone_size: NA
d_call: NA
cdr3_aa: ASSLASGFTDTQY

v_call: TRBV12-3/TRBV12-4
clone_size: NA
d_call: NA
cdr3_aa: ATGQTSSGNTIY

v_call: TRBV20-1
clone_size: once
d_call: TRBD1
cdr3_aa: SADGQGAGTEAF

v_call: TRBV9
clone_size: NA
d_call: TRBD1
cdr3_aa: ASSTGTAYNEQF

v_call: TRBV10-3
clone_size: many
d_call: NA
cdr3_aa: AIKADGTHNEQF

v_call: TRBV6-1
clone_size: many
d_call: TRBD2
cdr3_aa: ASSQRERNNEQF

v_call: TRBV12-3/TRBV12-4
clone_size: many
d_call: NA
cdr3_aa: ASSLNEAEYGYT

v_call: TRBV7-2
clone_size: many
d_call: TRBD1
cdr3_aa: ASTGRGLNTEAF

v_call: TRBV10-3
clone_size: many
d_call: TRBD2
cdr3_aa: AISPATSGPYNEQF

v_call: TRBV29-1
clone_size: NA
d_call: TRBD1
cdr3_aa: SVPRRDRPSQNEQF

v_call: TRBV7-9
clone_size: NA
d_call: NA
cdr3_aa: ASSLLHGEAF

v_call: TRBV27
clone_size: NA
d_call: NA
cdr3_aa: ASSRDPRSPGELF

v_call: TRBV3-1
clone_size: NA
d_call: NA
cdr3_aa: ASSRVSDYEQY

v_call: TRBV20-1
clone_size: many
d_call: NA
cdr3_aa: SASFGAMGEKLF

v_call: TRBV20-1
clone_size: many
d_call: NA
cdr3_aa: SARDRDPHEQF

v_call: TRBV6-5
clone_size: many
d_call: NA
cdr3_aa: ASRRQDEQY

v_call: TRBV28
clone_size: NA
d_call: NA
cdr3_aa: ASRSPALGWSTDTQY

v_call: TRBV7-3
clone_size: many
d_call: NA
cdr3_aa: ASSLDGGQYGYT

v_call: TRBV7-2
clone_size: many
d_call: TRBD1
cdr3_aa: ASSLRGLGTGELF

v_call: TRBV20-1
clone_size: few
d_call: NA
cdr3_aa: SARDNALYEQY

v_call: TRBV5-6
clone_size: few
d_call: TRBD1
cdr3_aa: ASSLNTGGAVRDEQF

v_call: TRBV28
clone_size: many
d_call: TRBD1
cdr3_aa: ASRGTVRSGANVLT

v_call: TRBV20-1
clone_size: NA
d_call: TRBD1
cdr3_aa: SLTGVSTDTQY

v_call: TRBV20-1
clone_size: few
d_call: NA
cdr3_aa: SAPTARGETQY

v_call: TRBV29-1
clone_size: NA
d_call: NA
cdr3_aa: SVGGTFSYEQY

v_call: TRBV29-1
clone_size: NA
d_call: NA
cdr3_aa: SVARGRLETQY

v_call: TRBV7-2
clone_size: few
d_call: NA
cdr3_aa: ASSLVAVGETQY

v_call: TRBV20-1
clone_size: many
d_call: TRBD2
cdr3_aa: SAVLAGVPNEQF

v_call: TRBV20-1
clone_size: few
d_call: NA
cdr3_aa: SATVPKSYEQY

v_call: TRBV25-1
clone_size: NA
d_call: NA
cdr3_aa: ASSETGLNQPQH

v_call: TRBV29-1
clone_size: NA
d_call: NA
cdr3_aa: SVEETGSEQY

v_call: TRBV11-2
clone_size: NA
d_call: TRBD1
cdr3_aa: ASSPHGTGGFVETQY

v_call: TRBV5-1
clone_size: many
d_call: TRBD2
cdr3_aa: ASKIAGTGELF

v_call: TRBV5-1
clone_size: NA
d_call: NA
cdr3_aa: ASSQTPHNEQF

v_call: TRBV25-1
clone_size: NA
d_call: NA
cdr3_aa: ASSPWTTDNEQF

v_call: TRBV4-3
clone_size: NA
d_call: NA
cdr3_aa: TSSQDPAGQSSGANVLT

v_call: TRBV5-4
clone_size: NA
d_call: NA
cdr3_aa: ASSPALTASYEQY

v_call: TRBV12-3/TRBV12-4
clone_size: NA
d_call: TRBD2
cdr3_aa: ASSSRGASGTYNEQF

v_call: TRBV20-1
clone_size: NA
d_call: TRBD1
cdr3_aa: SAKQGAKDTQY

v_call: TRBV20-1
clone_size: NA
d_call: TRBD1
cdr3_aa: SALDRGDSEQY

v_call: TRBV4-1
clone_size: many
d_call: NA
cdr3_aa: ASSLAEVRAGANVLT

v_call: TRBV12-3/TRBV12-4
clone_size: many
d_call: NA
cdr3_aa: ASRSVAEAF

v_call: TRBV6-5
clone_size: many
d_call: TRBD1
cdr3_aa: ASRTGDREKLF

v_call: TRBV29-1
clone_size: NA
d_call: NA
cdr3_aa: SVMTMLRETQY

v_call: TRBV5-1
clone_size: NA
d_call: NA
cdr3_aa: ASSPDSTDTQY

v_call: TRBV20-1
clone_size: many
d_call: TRBD1
cdr3_aa: SAREGTGKETQY

v_call: TRBV11-2
clone_size: NA
d_call: TRBD2
cdr3_aa: ASSLDWSGGNNEQF

v_call: TRBV20-1
clone_size: few
d_call: TRBD2
cdr3_aa: SARVGTSGNYEQY

v_call: TRBV20-1
clone_size: NA
d_call: TRBD1
cdr3_aa: SARQGPTDTQY

v_call: TRBV6-2/TRBV6-3
clone_size: NA
d_call: TRBD2
cdr3_aa: ASSHRKKGTSGRVTYNEQF

v_call: TRBV29-1
clone_size: NA
d_call: NA
cdr3_aa: SVEERGKGNYGYT

v_call: TRBV11-3
clone_size: many
d_call: NA
cdr3_aa: ASSARSVYNEQF

v_call: TRBV12-3/TRBV12-4
clone_size: many
d_call: NA
cdr3_aa: ASSLGGNSYEQY

v_call: TRBV3-1
clone_size: once
d_call: TRBD1
cdr3_aa: ASSQEGDRGLLKNNEQF

v_call: TRBV20-1
clone_size: NA
d_call: TRBD2
cdr3_aa: SASELAGINEQF

v_call: TRBV20-1
clone_size: many
d_call: NA
cdr3_aa: SVYGNTEAF

v_call: TRBV29-1
clone_size: few
d_call: TRBD1
cdr3_aa: SVVNRGLKGSYEQY

v_call: TRBV7-2
clone_size: many
d_call: NA
cdr3_aa: ASSRDRRGEKLF